The 17 T cell receptor beta chains reported below all come from one sample, sequenced in a study of OX40 agonist ivuxolimab in advanced cancers. Measured with immunoSEQ multiplex PCR; TCRdb has only the in-frame clones, and not every one. The sample lists more than 60,000 clones; 90% to 95% were seen once. The input for sequencing was CD4+ or CD8+ T cells sorted from blood, taken in a trial of the OX40 agonist ivuxolimab. The receptors stem from an adult with an advanced solid tumor such as melanoma, head and neck, liver or kidney cancer.

This rearrangement joins TRBV19 to TRBJ2-7; 12 bases fit TRBD1. Germline V gives CDR1 LNHDA, CDR2 SQIVND (reference sequence). The CDR3 contains 14 residues. The V gene end was trimmed by 3 bases and the J gene end by 4 bases; junction bases not matched to a gene: 1. CDR3 nucleotide sequence: TGTGCCAGTAGTATGGGACAGGGGGCGTACGAGCAGTACTTC. It is translated as CASSMGQGAYEQYF.

The gene calls are TRBV13 and TRBJ1-1; no firm D call. The CDR3 totals 15 residues. Deletions cut 5 bases from V and 1 base from J, with 14 bases between. CDR1 and CDR2 (germline): PRHDT, FYEKMQ (reference sequence). The CDR3 region has the DNA TGTGCCAGCAGCCCGGGATCGTTTGCGAACACTGAAGCTTTCTTT. It encodes CASSPGSFANTEAFF.

This clone counts as large. The V and J genes are TRBV6-5 and TRBJ2-7, with D uncertain. The CDR3 is 13 amino acids. Germline CDR1 reads MNHEY; CDR2 reads SVGAGI. V was cut by 2 bases and J by 1 base, with 6 bases left in between. This CDR3 is CASSYAESYEQYF. The CDR3 nucleotides read TGTGCCAGCAGTTACGCGGAATCCTACGAGCAGTACTTC.

The chain links TRBV4-2 to TRBJ2-7, with 10 bases identical to TRBD1. Losses at the gene ends were 4 bases for V and 6 bases for J; bases not matched to a gene: 9. The CDR3 spans 15 residues. CDR1 and CDR2 from the germline V gene are LGHNA and YNFKEQ. CDR3 bases: TGTGCCAGCAGCCGAGGGACAGGGGAAGCGGGCGAGCAGTACTTC. Translating it yields CASSRGTGEAGEQYF.

This sequence joins TRBV7-6 and TRBJ2-7; D might be TRBD1 or TRBD2, each matching 6 bases. V was pared by 1 base and J by 8 bases, with 18 bases between. The CDR3 totals 15 residues. CDR1 SGHVS and CDR2 FNYEAQ come from the germline V gene. The CDR3 DNA reads as TGTGCCAGCAGCTTAGGCGGAGGGGAACAGGGAAAGCAGTACTTC. This encodes CASSLGGGEQGKQYF. Supplemented by reference TRBV7-6 and TRBJ2-7, the full variable domain reads GAGVSQSPRYKVTKRGQDVALRCDPISGHVSLYWYRQALGQGPEFLTYFNYEAQQDKSGLPNDRFSAERPEGSISTLTIQRTEQRDSAMYRCASSLGGGEQGKQYFGPGTRLTVT.

The rearrangement links TRBV28 to TRBJ1-4, with D maybe TRBD1 (5 bases). CDR3 length: 20 amino acids. The V end was cut by 5 bases, the J end by 0 bases, with 25 bases between. CDR1 and CDR2 (germline): MDHEN, SYDVKM. Here the CDR3 DNA reads TGTGCCAGCAGTGTAGACAGCGCCGCCATTAGCCTTGCAACTAATGAAAAACTGTTTTTT. Translating gives CASSVDSAAISLATNEKLFF. The full variable domain, its missing parts supplied by reference TRBV28 and TRBJ1-4, is DVKVTQSSRYLVKRTGEKVFLECVQDMDHENMFWYRQDPGLGLRLIYFSYDVKMKEKGDIPEGYSVSREKKERFSLILESASTNQTSMYLCASSVDSAAISLATNEKLFFGSGTQLSVL.

This sequence joins TRBV13 and TRBJ2-3; D might be TRBD1 (5 bases). Germline CDR1 and CDR2: PRHDT and FYEKMQ (reference sequence). V lost 5 bases, J lost 0 bases, and 12 bases lay in between. CDR3 length: 15 amino acids. CDR3 in amino acids: CASSLSRVSTDTQYF. CDR3 nucleotide sequence: TGTGCCAGCAGCCTATCCAGGGTCAGCACAGATACGCAGTATTTT.

The chain uses TRBV4-2 and TRBJ1-2; D unresolved. Germline values: CDR1 LGHNA, CDR2 YNFKEQ. The CDR3 has 15 residues. Between the trimmed V and J ends, which lost 0 bases and 4 bases, there was a span of 12 bases. The chain's CDR3 is CASSQDRGNLYGYTF. Written as DNA, the CDR3 is TGTGCCAGCAGCCAAGATAGAGGGAACCTCTATGGCTACACCTTC.

V is TRBV4-3 and J is TRBJ2-7; tentative D call: TRBD2 (5 bases). The germline V gene has CDR1 LGHNA and CDR2 YSLEER. Trimming took 1 base from V and 1 from J, leaving 8 bases between them. CDR3 size: 14 residues. The CDR3 DNA sequence: TGCGCCAGCAGCCAAGGTGGAGGTTCCTACGAGCAGTACTTC. Its translation: CASSQGGGSYEQYF.

The chain is built from TRBV5-4 and TRBJ1-1, with D unclear. The germline V gene encodes CDR1 SGHNT and CDR2 YYREEE (reference sequence). V was trimmed by 3 bases and J by 0 bases, leaving 18 bases between them. The CDR3 runs to 17 residues. Here the CDR3 reads CASSSSPAVLLNTEAFF. The CDR3 DNA reads TGTGCCAGCAGCTCGTCCCCGGCGGTACTCCTGAACACTGAAGCTTTCTTT.

The genes are TRBV6-1 and TRBJ2-5, with D possibly being TRBD2 (7 bases). The end of the DNA is better explained by TRBJ2-7, so the J call may be wrong. CDR3 length: 14 amino acids. From germline, CDR1 is MNHNS and CDR2 SASEGT. DNA of the CDR3: TGTGCCAGCATTGATCGGGGGGCCACCTACGAGCAGTACTTC. Translating it yields CASIDRGATYEQYF.

The chain recombines TRBV5-6 with TRBJ2-7; 8 nucleotides align to TRBD2. V trimming: 2 bases; J trimming: 3 bases; junction bases outside the gene matches: 7. The CDR3 totals 15 residues. Germline CDR1 reads SGHDT; CDR2 reads YYEEEE. The CDR3 is CASSFYTSGSYEQYF. In nucleotides, the CDR3 is TGTGCCAGCAGCTTTTATACTAGCGGAAGCTACGAGCAGTACTTC.

V is TRBV7-9 and J is TRBJ2-1; D gene unclear. Germline-derived CDR1 and CDR2 are SEHNR and FQNEAQ (reference sequence). The V and J ends lost 5 bases and 8 bases respectively, with 7 bases between them. CDR3 length equals 11 residues. As DNA, the CDR3 is TGTGCCAGCAGCCCGCTTGATGAGCAGTTCTTC. Translation: CASSPLDEQFF.

The CDR3 loop is CASSLGGATDTQYF. The CDR3 region has the DNA TGTGCCAGCAGTTTGGGGGGGGCCACAGATACGCAGTATTTT. The chain has TRBV27 and TRBJ2-3; possibly TRBD2 for D (7 bases). Germline-derived CDR1 and CDR2 are MNHEY and SMNVEV (reference sequence). Trimming took 3 bases from V and 2 from J, leaving 9 bases between them. This CDR3 comprises 14 residues.

This CDR3 is CASTGLAASFEQYF. The DNA of the CDR3 is TGTGCCAGCACTGGTCTGGCGGCCTCCTTTGAGCAGTACTTC. The chain uses TRBV2 and TRBJ2-7; D remains ambiguous. CDR3 length: 14 amino acids. Per the germline V gene, CDR1 is SNHLY and CDR2 is FYNNEI. V was trimmed by 7 bases and J by 7 bases, leaving 20 bases between them.

The chain links TRBV6-5 to TRBJ1-1; D remains ambiguous. V lost 0 bases and J lost 4, with 9 bases in between. Germline V lookup: CDR1 MNHEY, CDR2 SVGAGI. This CDR3 has 14 amino acids. Here the CDR3 reads CASSYSPDLTEAFF. The CDR3 DNA reads TGTGCCAGCAGTTACTCGCCAGACCTCACTGAAGCTTTCTTT.

This clone was observed a few times. The genes are TRBV27 and TRBJ2-7; D not resolved. The V gene lost 4 bases and the J gene lost 0 bases, with 16 bases spanning the gap. There are 16 residues in the CDR3. Germline V gene data show CDR1 as MNHEY and CDR2 as SMNVEV (reference sequence). The CDR3 DNA reads as TGTGCCAGCAGTTCCTCCCCTGACACCTACTCCTACGAGCAGTACTTC. Translated, it gives CASSSSPDTYSYEQYF.